This T cell receptor beta chain came from a study of Graves' ophthalmopathy and Graves' hyperthyroidism. Overall study: Hyperthyroidism showing no ophthalmopathy within 18 months of follow-up was stable.

This clonotype was counted a few times. Its antigen remains unidentified. CDR3 regions of TCR beta were amplified from RNA transcripts. Second-round multiplex PCR came after a first-round RT-PCR that employed HTBI primers. In TCRdb, the multiplex PCR reads were re-called with MiXCR into one record per CDR3 protein. The data show some 1.1 million distinct CDR3 sequences, 36% seen once. CDR1 and CDR2 (germline): SEHNR, FQNEAQ (reference sequence). The CDR3 has 15 residues. Germline trimming cut 1 base from V and 4 bases from J; bases unmatched to any gene: 7. Establishment of the diagnosis relied upon clinical symptoms, serum thyroxine, TRAb, thyroid ultrasound and orbital computed tomography. Study conclusions and caveats: Among thyroid clonotypes expanded above 0.001 frequency, most also appeared in blood. Cross-validated, the 13-signature model showed 87.88%/81.08% sensitivity/specificity, and 80%/75% in the test set.

The material sequenced was peripheral blood or thyroid tissue (not recorded which). The genes are TRBV7-9 and TRBJ2-7; TRBD2 agrees at 7 bases. The clonotype was recovered from an adult man with Graves' hyperthyroidism. CDR3 DNA: TGTGCCAGCAGCTTAGGGGTCCGGGGGGAGTACGAGCAGTACTTC. This sequence encodes CASSLGVRGEYEQYF.